The following is a T cell receptor beta chain sequence with its context. The sample comes from a study of tumor T cells in aggressive B-cell lymphoma. TCRdb's table, derived via immunoSEQ multiplex PCR, lists solely in-frame clones and lacks some. The sample includes approximately 6,800 clones, approximately 85% of them seen just once. This CDR3 region has 15 residues. Germline loops: CDR1 SQVTM, CDR2 ANQGSEA. V shed 6 bases and J shed 8 bases, with 20 bases lying between them. The receptor's source is an adult with diffuse large B cell lymphoma. Some clones in this sample may be carry-over from other donors' samples. V usage is TRBV29-1 and J usage is TRBJ1-6; possible D gene TRBD1, 5 bases. Source material: tumor tissue. CDR3 protein: CSVRLGALVHSPLHF. The DNA of the CDR3 is TGCAGCGTGCGTCTTGGGGCCCTCGTTCATTCACCCCTCCACTTT.